This note documents a single T cell receptor beta chain sequence. Its antigen remains unknown. With 60 Vbeta and 13 Jbeta primers, the PCR was carried out. TCRdb keeps only in-frame clones here, not all; method: immunoSEQ multiplex PCR. Among 60,000 to 70,000 clones listed, approximately 68% were seen once. The data belong to a study of cytomegalovirus exposure and HLA in healthy donors. Overall study context: Among the roughly 400 donors who were genotyped, about 79% fell in the genetic ancestry cluster that is associated with self-reported Caucasian donors.

Germline CDR1 LNHDA, CDR2 SQIVND (reference sequence). The CDR3 is 14 amino acids. V lost 4 bases and J 0 bases, leaving 9 bases between the germline ends. Findings and caveats of the study: TCR beta sequences reportedly predicted most subjects' HLA-A and HLA-B alleles accurately. Within the data, a cluster of highly shared sequence variants was likely a sequencing artifact.

Healthy people donating bone marrow made up the donors. The TCR originated in a woman aged 25-40 years in good health and CMV-seronegative. The specimen sequenced was PBMCs. The chain is built from TRBV19 and TRBJ1-1; D remains ambiguous. DNA for the CDR3: TGTGCCAGTAGTACCGAGCTCCTGAACACTGAAGCTTTCTTT. Its protein is CASSTELLNTEAFF.